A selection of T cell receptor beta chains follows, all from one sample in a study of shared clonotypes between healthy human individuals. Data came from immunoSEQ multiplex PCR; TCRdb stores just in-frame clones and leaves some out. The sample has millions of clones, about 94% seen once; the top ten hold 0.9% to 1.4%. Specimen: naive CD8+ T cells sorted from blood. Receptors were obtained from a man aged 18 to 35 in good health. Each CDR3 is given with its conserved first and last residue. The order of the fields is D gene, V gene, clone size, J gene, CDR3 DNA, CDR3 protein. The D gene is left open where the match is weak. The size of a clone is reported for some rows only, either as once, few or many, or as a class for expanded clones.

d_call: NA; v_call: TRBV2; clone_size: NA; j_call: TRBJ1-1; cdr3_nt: TGTGCCAGCAGTGCGGGGCCCGGTATGAACACTGAAGCTTTCTTT; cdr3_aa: CASSAGPGMNTEAFF
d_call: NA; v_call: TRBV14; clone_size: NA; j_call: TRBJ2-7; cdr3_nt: TGTGCCAGCAGCCAAGAGGAGGGGTTTTCGTACGAGCAGTACTTC; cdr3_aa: CASSQEEGFSYEQYF
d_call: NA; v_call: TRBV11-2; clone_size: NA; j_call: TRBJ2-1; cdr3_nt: TGTGCCAGCAGCCCAGACTCCTACAATGAGCAGTTCTTC; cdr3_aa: CASSPDSYNEQFF
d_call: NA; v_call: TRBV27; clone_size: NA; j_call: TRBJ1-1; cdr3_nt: TGTGCCAGCAGTTTAGCGACAGCGTTAAACACTGAAGCTTTCTTT; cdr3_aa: CASSLATALNTEAFF
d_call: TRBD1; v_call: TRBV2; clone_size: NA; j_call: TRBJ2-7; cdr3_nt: TGTGCCAGCAGTGCCCTGACAGGGAACGAGCAGTACTTC; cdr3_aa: CASSALTGNEQYF
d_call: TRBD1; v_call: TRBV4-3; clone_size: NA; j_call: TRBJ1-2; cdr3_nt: TGCGCCAGCAGCCAAGATTGGGCTGGACAGGGGATATATGGCTACACCTTC; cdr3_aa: CASSQDWAGQGIYGYTF
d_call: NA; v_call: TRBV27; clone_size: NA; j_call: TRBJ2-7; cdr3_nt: TGTGCCAGCAGTATAACGACAGGCCTCCCCTACGAGCAGTACTTC; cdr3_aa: CASSITTGLPYEQYF
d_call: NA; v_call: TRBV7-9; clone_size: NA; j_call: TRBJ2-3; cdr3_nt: TGTGCCAGCAGCCACAATAAAAGAGACAGCACAGATACGCAGTATTTT; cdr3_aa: CASSHNKRDSTDTQYF
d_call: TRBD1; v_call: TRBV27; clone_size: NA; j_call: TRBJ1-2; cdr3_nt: TGTGCCAGCAGTTTATCGGCAGGGGGCCATAGCTATGGCTACACCTTC; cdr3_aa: CASSLSAGGHSYGYTF
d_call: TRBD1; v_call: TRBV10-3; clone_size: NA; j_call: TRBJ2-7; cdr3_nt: TGTGCCATCAGTGAGTGGGACAGCCGAGGGGGCTACGAGCAGTACTTC; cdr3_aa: CAISEWDSRGGYEQYF
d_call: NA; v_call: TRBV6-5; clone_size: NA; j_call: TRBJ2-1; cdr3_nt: TGTGCCAGCAGTCCAACCCCGGGTCGGGGGAATGAGCAGTTCTTC; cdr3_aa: CASSPTPGRGNEQFF
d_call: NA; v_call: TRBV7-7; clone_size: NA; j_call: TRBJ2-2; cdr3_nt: TGTGCTAGCAGCTTAGAAGTCGGGGGCGGGGAGCTGTTTTTT; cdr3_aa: CASSLEVGGGELFF
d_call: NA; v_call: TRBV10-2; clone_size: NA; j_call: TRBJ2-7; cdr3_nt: TGCGCCAGCAGGACGGGGGTCTACGAGCAGTACTTC; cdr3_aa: CASRTGVYEQYF
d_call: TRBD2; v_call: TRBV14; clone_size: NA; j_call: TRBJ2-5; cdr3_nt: TGTGCCAGCAGCCAAGATGGACTAGCGGAAGAGACCCAGTACTTC; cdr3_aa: CASSQDGLAEETQYF
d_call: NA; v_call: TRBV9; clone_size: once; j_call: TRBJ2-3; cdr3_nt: TGTGCCAGCAAACCCACCCGGGAGGATACGCAGTATTTT; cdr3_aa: CASKPTREDTQYF
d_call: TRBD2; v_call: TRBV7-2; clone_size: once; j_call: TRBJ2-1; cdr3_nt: TGTGCCAGCAGCCTAAGGACTAGCGCCTACAATGAGCAGTTCTTC; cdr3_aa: CASSLRTSAYNEQFF
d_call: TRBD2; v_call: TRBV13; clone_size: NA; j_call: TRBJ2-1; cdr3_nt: TGTGCCAGCAGCTTAGGTAGTTGGACTAGCGCCATCAATGAGCAGTTCTTC; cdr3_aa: CASSLGSWTSAINEQFF
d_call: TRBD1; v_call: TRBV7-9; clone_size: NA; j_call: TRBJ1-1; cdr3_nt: TGTGCCAGCAGCCCAGGACAGGGGAGAATGAACACTGAAGCTTTCTTT; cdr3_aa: CASSPGQGRMNTEAFF
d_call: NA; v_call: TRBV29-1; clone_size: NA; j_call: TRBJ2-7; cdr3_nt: TGCAGCGTCTTGGGAAGCTCCTACGAGCAGTACTTC; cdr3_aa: CSVLGSSYEQYF
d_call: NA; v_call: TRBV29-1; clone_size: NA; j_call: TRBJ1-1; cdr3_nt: TGCAGCGTTGAAGCAGTTTTGAACACTGAAGCTTTCTTT; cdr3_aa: CSVEAVLNTEAFF
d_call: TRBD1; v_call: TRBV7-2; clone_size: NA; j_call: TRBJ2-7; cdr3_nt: TGTGCCAGCAGCGAAACAGGGGGTCCCTCCTACGAGCAGTACTTC; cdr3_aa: CASSETGGPSYEQYF
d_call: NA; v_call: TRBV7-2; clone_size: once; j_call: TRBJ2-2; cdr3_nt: TGTGCCAGCAGCTTAGGAGGGGGCGCGGGGACCGGGGAGCTGCTTTTT; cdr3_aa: CASSLGGGAGTGELLF
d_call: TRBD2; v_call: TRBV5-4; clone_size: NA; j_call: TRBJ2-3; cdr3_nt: TGTGCCAGCAGCTCAGCGGGGGGGCAGTCAGATACGCAGTATTTT; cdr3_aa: CASSSAGGQSDTQYF
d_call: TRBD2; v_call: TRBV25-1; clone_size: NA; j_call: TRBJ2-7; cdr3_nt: TGTGCCAGCAGTGAATATGAGACTAGCGGGGAGCAGTACTTC; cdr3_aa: CASSEYETSGEQYF
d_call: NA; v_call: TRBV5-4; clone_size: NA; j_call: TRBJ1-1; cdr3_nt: TGTGCCAGCAGCCGTCGGGGTGCCGAGCAAGCTTTCTTT; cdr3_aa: CASSRRGAEQAFF
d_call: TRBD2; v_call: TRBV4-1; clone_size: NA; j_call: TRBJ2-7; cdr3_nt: TGCGCCAGCAGTCCTCGGACTAGCGGTTCCTCCTACGAGCAGTACTTC; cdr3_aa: CASSPRTSGSSYEQYF
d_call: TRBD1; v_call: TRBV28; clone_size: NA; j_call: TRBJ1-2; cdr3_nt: TGTGCCAGCAGTGTGGGACAGGGGTATGGCTACACCTTC; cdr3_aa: CASSVGQGYGYTF
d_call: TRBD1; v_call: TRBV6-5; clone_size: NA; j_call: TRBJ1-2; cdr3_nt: TGTGCCAGCAGTTACGACCCGACAGGGGGGAATGGCTACACCTTC; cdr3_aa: CASSYDPTGGNGYTF
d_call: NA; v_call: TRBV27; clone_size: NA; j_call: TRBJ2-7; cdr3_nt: TGTGCCAGCAGTCCCGACGGACTTTCTTCCTACGAGCAGTACTTC; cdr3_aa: CASSPDGLSSYEQYF
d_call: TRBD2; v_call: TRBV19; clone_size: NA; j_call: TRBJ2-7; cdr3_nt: TGTGCCAGTAGTATTACAGCGGGAGAAGGGGATGTTGAGCAGTACTTC; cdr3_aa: CASSITAGEGDVEQYF
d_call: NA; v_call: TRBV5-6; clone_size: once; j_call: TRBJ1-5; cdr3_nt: TGTGCCAGCAGCTTGGTCTATAGCAATCAGCCCCAGCATTTT; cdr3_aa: CASSLVYSNQPQHF
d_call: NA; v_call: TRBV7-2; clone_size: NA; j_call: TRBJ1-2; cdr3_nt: TGTGCCAGCAGCTTAATCGCATATGGCTACACCTTC; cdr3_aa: CASSLIAYGYTF
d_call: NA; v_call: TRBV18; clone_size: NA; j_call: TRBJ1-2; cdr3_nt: TGTGCCAGCTCACCGAGGGAATTTAACTATGGCTACACCTTC; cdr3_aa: CASSPREFNYGYTF
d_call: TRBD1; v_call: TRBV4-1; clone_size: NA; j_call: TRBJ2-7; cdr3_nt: TGCGCCAGCAGCCCGACAGGGGGCCACGAGCAGTACTTC; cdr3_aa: CASSPTGGHEQYF
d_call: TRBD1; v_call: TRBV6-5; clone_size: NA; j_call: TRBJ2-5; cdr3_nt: TGTGCCAGCAGCTTAACAGGGGTACAAGAGACCCAGTACTTC; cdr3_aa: CASSLTGVQETQYF
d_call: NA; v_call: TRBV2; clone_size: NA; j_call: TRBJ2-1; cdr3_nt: TGTGCCAACCCCCCGGCGGGGGCGAGCTCCTACAATGAGCAGTTCTTC; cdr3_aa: CANPPAGASSYNEQFF
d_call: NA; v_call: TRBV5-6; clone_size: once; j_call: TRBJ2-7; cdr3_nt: TGTGCCAGCAGCTTGATGTCCTCCCTCTACGAGCAGTACTTC; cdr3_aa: CASSLMSSLYEQYF
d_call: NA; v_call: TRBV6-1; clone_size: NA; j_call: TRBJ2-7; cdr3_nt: TGTGCCAGCAGTGAACGTAGTACGGCCTTGTACGAGCAGTACTTC; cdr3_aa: CASSERSTALYEQYF
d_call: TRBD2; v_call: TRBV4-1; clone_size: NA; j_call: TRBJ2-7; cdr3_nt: TGCGCCAGCAGCCAAGTGTTAGCGGGGGAGAACTACGAGCAGTACTTC; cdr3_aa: CASSQVLAGENYEQYF
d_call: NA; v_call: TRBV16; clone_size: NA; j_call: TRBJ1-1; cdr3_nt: TGTGCCAGCAGCCAATGGGGGAACACTGAAGCTTTCTTT; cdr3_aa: CASSQWGNTEAFF
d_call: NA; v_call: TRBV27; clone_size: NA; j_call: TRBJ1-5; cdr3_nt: TGTGCCGCAGGCGGGGATCAGCCCCAGCATTTT; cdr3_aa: CAAGGDQPQHF
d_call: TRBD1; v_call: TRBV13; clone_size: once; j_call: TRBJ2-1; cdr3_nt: TGTGCCAGCAGCTCCTCGGGACAGGGTCTCGATGAGCAGTTCTTC; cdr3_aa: CASSSSGQGLDEQFF
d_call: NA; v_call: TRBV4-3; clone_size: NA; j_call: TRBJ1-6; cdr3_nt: TGCGCCAGCAGCCAAGACTCTACAGGGCCAAATTCACCCCTCCACTTT; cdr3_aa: CASSQDSTGPNSPLHF
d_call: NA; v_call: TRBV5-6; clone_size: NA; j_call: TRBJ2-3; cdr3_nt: TGTGCCAGCAGCTTGACCAATTCAGATACGCAGTATTTT; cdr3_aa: CASSLTNSDTQYF
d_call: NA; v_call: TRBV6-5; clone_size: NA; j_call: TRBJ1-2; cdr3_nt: TGTGCCAGCACCCAGGGACAACAGGGTAGTGGCTACACCTTC; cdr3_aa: CASTQGQQGSGYTF